Shown below are 21 T cell receptor beta chains from a single sample sequenced in a study of T-cell memory formation after mild COVID-19. One entry per CDR3 protein results from TCRdb running MiXCR on the 5' RACE reads. The table lists about 350,000 distinct CDR3 sequences, around 13% of them singletons, with 22% in the top ten. Material for sequencing was PBMCs or a T cell subset sorted from them (not recorded which). The receptors here all came from a man younger than 35 who had mild COVID-19 (a few samples of this study predate the infection). Cell type and time point are not known.

This clonotype was counted between two and nine times. The chain employs TRBV7-2 and TRBJ1-2; possibly TRBD1 for D (5 bases). This CDR3 is 17 amino acids long. The V gene's germline CDR1 is SGHTA and CDR2 FQGNSA. Trimming stripped 2 bases from V and 4 bases from J, with 20 bases between. This CDR3 is CASSLLVQKWDFYGYTF. CDR3 DNA: TGTGCCAGCAGCTTACTAGTGCAGAAGTGGGACTTCTATGGCTACACCTTC.

This rearrangement joins TRBV5-6 to TRBJ2-3; 8 bases agree with TRBD1. Germline V gene data show CDR1 as SGHDT and CDR2 as YYEEEE. There are 16 residues in the CDR3. The ends lost 3 bases at V and 3 bases at J; junction bases unmatched: 9. CDR3 nucleotide sequence: TGTGCCAGCAGCTGGGATCGAACAGGGGGGACAGATACGCAGTATTTT. Protein: CASSWDRTGGTDTQYF.

CDR3 nucleotides: TGCGCCAGCACCACGCTCGAGGGGAGCACAGATACGCAGTATTTT. This translates into CASTTLEGSTDTQYF. The chain carries TRBV4-1 and TRBJ2-3; D might be TRBD1 or TRBD2, each matching 5 bases. Germline V lookup: CDR1 MGHRA, CDR2 YSYEKL. Trimming shortened V by 7 bases and J by 0 bases, and 14 bases separated the two germline ends. The CDR3 length is 15 residues.

This clonotype was counted only a few times. CDR3 nucleotides: TGTGCCAGCAGCTTAGATCAAGGACAGCCCCAGCATTTT. This translates into CASSLDQGQPQHF. The chain carries TRBV11-2 and TRBJ1-5, with unresolved D. This CDR3 comprises 13 residues. V shed 0 bases and J shed 7 bases, with 7 bases lying between them. The germline gives CDR1 SGHAT, CDR2 FQNNGV.

This chain uses TRBV21-1 with TRBJ2-4; TRBD1, the table's D call, lacks a check against the DNA. TRBV21-1 is tagged as a pseudogene. This CDR3 comprises 16 residues. The CDR3 DNA reads TGTGCCAGCAGCAAAAGGGTGGACAGTCAAAAAAACATTCAGTACTTC. Protein product: CASSKRVDSQKNIQYF.

This clonotype was observed a few times. The rearrangement links TRBV6-2 or TRBV6-3 to TRBJ2-7; D not certain. V lost 0 bases and J lost 5, with 20 bases in between. CDR3 size: 17 residues. Germline V gene sequence: CDR1 MNHEY, CDR2 SVGEGT. The CDR3 DNA is TGTGCCAGCAGTTACTCGGGCAATCTGCCTCCATGGAACGAGCAGTACTTC. Translated, it gives CASSYSGNLPPWNEQYF.

The CDR3 DNA is TGTGCCATCGGACCAGGGGGAAGTGAGCAGTTCTTC. The encoded protein is CAIGPGGSEQFF. This sequence joins TRBV6-5 and TRBJ2-1; 7 nucleotides align to TRBD1. Germline CDR1 is MNHEY and CDR2 is SVGAGI. This CDR3 comprises 12 residues. With V trimmed by 10 bases and J by 9 bases, 9 bases remained unmatched.

In its sample, this clonotype was seen a few times. J is TRBJ1-1 and V is TRBV11-2; 11 nucleotides align to TRBD1. Germline CDR1 is SGHAT and CDR2 is FQNNGV. The V and J ends lost 1 base and 5 bases, in that order; junction bases with no gene match: 6. CDR3 length: 16 amino acids. The CDR3 region is CASSLGGDRGGTEAFF. The CDR3 DNA sequence: TGTGCCAGCAGCTTAGGCGGGGACAGGGGGGGGACTGAAGCTTTCTTT.

This chain connects TRBV19 to TRBJ1-5, with 7 bases aligning to TRBD1. The length of the CDR3 is 14 residues. In germline, CDR1 is LNHDA, CDR2 SQIVND (reference sequence). V shed 4 bases, J shed 4 bases, and the junction held 4 bases outside the gene matches. The CDR3 DNA follows: TGTGCCAGTAGTACACAGGGGTGGAATCAGCCCCAGCATTTT. Its protein is CASSTQGWNQPQHF.

J is TRBJ1-4 and V is TRBV3-1; D not certain. The V and J ends lost 6 bases and 6 bases respectively, with 14 bases between them. The CDR3 totals 14 residues. The V gene's germline CDR1 is LGHDT and CDR2 YNNKEL (reference sequence). CDR3 DNA: TGTGCCAGCAGTCGTTGGACGTATGATGAAAAACTGTTTTTT. This translates into CASSRWTYDEKLFF.

The chain joins TRBV9 to TRBJ2-1, with 7 bases lining up with TRBD2. Losses at the gene ends were 4 bases for V and 6 bases for J; bases not matched to a gene: 7. CDR1 SGDLS and CDR2 YYNGEE come from the germline V gene. The CDR3 runs to 14 residues. CDR3 DNA: TGTGCCAGCAGCTTCGAGGGCGGGGGCAATGAGCAGTTCTTC. This codes for CASSFEGGGNEQFF. The whole variable domain, remainder taken from reference TRBV9 and TRBJ2-1, is DSGVTQTPKHLITATGQRVTLRCSPRSGDLSVYWYQQSLDQGLQFLIQYYNGEERAKGNILERFSAQQFPDLHSELNLSSLELGDSALYFCASSFEGGGNEQFFGPGTRLTVL.

The chain has TRBV30 and TRBJ2-2, with 10 bases identical to TRBD1. Trimming at V came to 4 bases and at J to 3 bases, leaving 2 bases not matched to a gene. Germline CDR1 reads GTSNPN; CDR2 reads SVGIG (reference sequence). The CDR3 is made up of 14 amino acids. CDR3 sequence reads: CAWKGTGDTGELFF. In DNA, the CDR3 is TGTGCCTGGAAAGGGACAGGGGACACCGGGGAGCTGTTTTTT. Together with reference TRBV30 and TRBJ2-2, the CDR3 gives the full variable domain: SQTIHQWPATLVQPVGSPLSLECTVEGTSNPNLYWYRQAAGRGLQLLFYSVGIGQISSEVPQNLSASRPQDRQFILSSKKLLLSDSGFYLCAWKGTGDTGELFFGEGSRLTVL.

V usage is TRBV29-1 and J usage is TRBJ1-3, with D unresolved. Germline assignment: CDR1 SQVTM and CDR2 ANQGSEA. V shed 2 bases and J shed 0 bases, with 17 bases lying between them. The CDR3 is made up of 17 amino acids. CDR3 loop: CSVEIRTGEFSGNTIYF. The CDR3, as DNA: TGCAGCGTTGAAATTCGGACGGGAGAGTTCTCTGGAAACACCATATATTTT.

This rearrangement joins TRBV7-9 to TRBJ2-5; a possible D gene is TRBD2 (6 bases). Per germline, CDR1 SEHNR and CDR2 FQNEAQ (reference sequence). The CDR3 totals 12 residues. V was cut by 5 bases and J by 5 bases, with 9 bases left in between. CDR3 protein: CASSRDSETQYF. The CDR3 DNA sequence: TGTGCCAGCAGCCGGGACTCTGAGACCCAGTACTTC.

J is TRBJ2-3 and V is TRBV9; D is unclear. The V and J ends lost 4 bases and 0 bases respectively, with 12 bases between them. Germline V gene data show CDR1 as SGDLS and CDR2 as YYNGEE. The CDR3 is made up of 15 amino acids. CDR3 amino acids: CASSRRAFSTDTQYF. CDR3 in DNA: TGTGCCAGCAGCCGTAGGGCGTTTAGCACAGATACGCAGTATTTT.

This clonotype came up a few times. The chain recombines TRBV12-3 or TRBV12-4 with TRBJ1-2; D not resolved. Trimming pared 2 bases from V and 14 bases from J, leaving 6 bases between. The CDR3 extends over 9 amino acids. The CDR3 loop reads CASSLLGTF. CDR3 in DNA: TGTGCCAGCAGTTTATTAGGGACCTTC.

This clonotype has at least ten counts. The chain links TRBV6-1 to TRBJ2-3, with D uncertain. From germline, CDR1 is MNHNS and CDR2 SASEGT. The CDR3 is 14 residues long. The germline V and J ends were trimmed by 8 bases and 4 bases, with 16 bases remaining between them. This CDR3 is CASPPLDRPDTQYF. For the CDR3, the DNA is TGTGCCAGCCCCCCCCTGGACCGACCAGATACGCAGTATTTT.

This clonotype was recorded a few times. The rearrangement uses TRBV3-1 and TRBJ1-4; D call uncertain. This CDR3 is built from 15 residues. Germline V gives CDR1 LGHDT, CDR2 YNNKEL (reference sequence). Trimming pared 1 base from V and 7 bases from J, leaving 13 bases between. For the CDR3, the DNA is TGTGCCAGCAGCCAAGGGGCCCTGGGTGGTGAAAAACTGTTTTTT. Its translation: CASSQGALGGEKLFF.

A few counts support this clonotype. This sequence joins TRBV20-1 and TRBJ2-2, with no clear D. Trimming removed 0 bases from V and 0 bases from J, with 11 bases in between. CDR3 size: 16 residues. CDR1 is DFQATT and CDR2 is SNEGSKA in the germline V gene (reference sequence). CDR3 sequence (DNA): TGCAGTGCTAGAGATGTAAGGGATTCGAACACCGGGGAGCTGTTTTTT. Its translation is CSARDVRDSNTGELFF.

The chain links TRBV12-3 or TRBV12-4 to TRBJ2-7; 11 bases agree with TRBD1. Trimming at V came to 4 bases and at J to 4 bases, leaving 6 bases not matched to a gene. The CDR3 has 15 residues. CDR3 sequence (DNA): TGTGCCAGCAGTTACTCGGACAGGGGGCTGTACGAGCAGTACTTC. Its protein product is CASSYSDRGLYEQYF.

The chain combines TRBV6-5 with TRBJ2-3; D not certain. The CDR3 contains 13 residues. V lost 0 bases, J lost 5 bases, and 6 bases lay in between. Germline V gene lookup returns CDR1 MNHEY and CDR2 SVGAGI. This CDR3 reads CASSYSIGDTQYF. The CDR3 DNA reads TGTGCCAGCAGTTACTCGATAGGAGATACGCAGTATTTT.